This record covers a single TCR beta chain. What it binds is not known. The entry originates in a study of cytomegalovirus exposure and HLA in healthy donors. Germline V CDR1 and CDR2: LNHNV, YYDKDF (reference sequence). The ends lost 0 bases at V and 5 bases at J; junction bases unmatched: 13. The CDR3 covers 18 residues. The PCR used 60 Vbeta and 13 Jbeta primers. The assay was immunoSEQ multiplex PCR, and TCRdb's table has in-frame clones only and misses some. The sample holds approximately 130,000 clones; roughly 80% are singletons and the top ten take more than 3%. Study-wide results and limits: In vitro experiments confirmed that three CMV-associated chains were specific for CMV antigens. In a later analysis, HLA-C alleles had the fewest associated TCRs, DRB1 alleles the most.

The chain couples TRBV15 to TRBJ2-3; 8 bases are shared with TRBD1. This TCR derives from a man aged 25-45 years in good health and CMV-seronegative. The sample comprised PBMCs. The DNA for the CDR3 is TGTGCCACCAGCAGAGAGGGACAGGCAGCGTTCCGTAGAGATACGCAGTATTTT. It specifies CATSREGQAAFRRDTQYF.